The 25 T cell receptor beta chains reported below all come from one sample, sequenced in a study of long-term antiretroviral therapy in people with HIV. The authors ran the immunoSEQ assay, v3.0, at survey level. Generated by immunoSEQ multiplex PCR, the TCRdb table keeps only in-frame clones and is missing some. The sample contains about 30,000 clones, around three quarters of which appear only once. Sequencing was performed on unsorted PBMCs, taken 0.3 years after starting antiretroviral therapy. Receptor source: a man in his forties with HIV.

This clone was picked up a small number of times. V and J are TRBV4-3 and TRBJ1-3; D possibly corresponds to TRBD1 (6 bases). The V end was cut by 3 bases, the J end by 0 bases, with 12 bases between. The CDR3 covers 16 residues. Germline V CDR1 and CDR2: LGHNA, YSLEER. CDR3 sequence: CASSQDSLSSGNTIYF. The CDR3 DNA reads TGCGCCAGCAGCCAGGACAGCCTTTCCTCTGGAAACACCATATATTTT.

This clone occurred once. The V and J genes are TRBV7-2 and TRBJ2-3, with D possibly being TRBD2 (6 bases). Germline CDR1 SGHTA, CDR2 FQGNSA. The V gene lost 4 bases and the J gene lost 4 bases, with 12 bases spanning the gap. The CDR3 runs to 14 residues. The DNA for the CDR3 is TGTGCCAGCAGCTATTCGCGGGATTCAGATACGCAGTATTTT. It yields the protein CASSYSRDSDTQYF.

The chain has TRBV10-1 and TRBJ2-2; the match to TRBD1 covers 7 bases. Germline lookup yields CDR1 WNHNN and CDR2 SYGVQD (reference sequence). The J segment lost 6 bases and the V segment lost 5 bases, leaving 3 bases of the junction unmatched. The CDR3 length is 13 residues. The CDR3: CASSLQGSGELFF. Written as DNA, the CDR3 is TGCGCCAGCAGTTTACAGGGGTCCGGGGAGCTGTTTTTT.

This chain uses TRBV2 with TRBJ1-4; D gene ambiguous. The length of the CDR3 is 14 residues. V dropped 6 bases and J dropped 8 bases, with 16 bases sitting between them. CDR1 and CDR2 (germline): SNHLY, FYNNEI. CDR3 residues: CASSPDRIFEKLFF. In DNA form, the CDR3 reads TGTGCCAGCAGCCCCGATAGGATTTTCGAAAAACTGTTTTTT.

This clone is medium-sized (0.01 to 0.1%) within its sample. V usage is TRBV19 and J usage is TRBJ1-3; D is ambiguous. The germline V and J ends were trimmed by 1 base and 0 bases, with 7 bases remaining between them. The CDR3 consists of 15 residues. Germline-derived CDR1 and CDR2 are LNHDA and SQIVND (reference sequence). CDR3 nucleotides: TGTGCCAGTAGTATAGGACGGAACTCTGGAAACACCATATATTTT. It yields the protein CASSIGRNSGNTIYF. The variable domain in full, completed from reference TRBV19 and TRBJ1-3, reads DGGITQSPKYLFRKEGQNVTLSCEQNLNHDAMYWYRQDPGQGLRLIYYSQIVNDFQKGDIAEGYSVSREKKESFPLTVTSAQKNPTAFYLCASSIGRNSGNTIYFGEGSWLTVV.

V is TRBV14 and J is TRBJ2-3, with D perhaps given as TRBD1 or TRBD2 (6 bases each). CDR1 and CDR2 from the germline V gene are SGHDN and FVKESK. There are 19 residues in the CDR3. Between the trimmed V and J ends, which lost 4 bases and 0 bases, there was a span of 23 bases. The DNA of the CDR3 is TGTGCCAGCAGCCTACAAGGAGGAGGGCACAGGGTCAGCACAGATACGCAGTATTTT. It codes for CASSLQGGGHRVSTDTQYF.

V usage is TRBV9 and J usage is TRBJ2-1; 7 bases agree with TRBD2. V dropped 7 bases and J dropped 5; count of bases not matched to a gene: 3. CDR1 is SGDLS and CDR2 is YYNGEE in the germline V gene. CDR3 length equals 12 residues. CDR3 coding DNA: TGTGCCAGCGGGACTATGAACAATGAGCAGTTCTTC. Encoded protein: CASGTMNNEQFF.

The chain has TRBV9 and TRBJ1-3, with 7 bases fitting TRBD1. In germline, CDR1 is SGDLS, CDR2 YYNGEE. CDR3 length equals 16 residues. V lost 0 bases to trimming and J lost 3 bases; unmatched junction nucleotides: 6. CDR3 residues: CASSVAEWTGGNTIYF. In DNA form, the CDR3 reads TGTGCCAGCAGCGTAGCTGAGTGGACAGGTGGAAACACCATATATTTT. Looking up the rest from reference TRBV9 and TRBJ1-3 gives the full variable domain: DSGVTQTPKHLITATGQRVTLRCSPRSGDLSVYWYQQSLDQGLQFLIQYYNGEERAKGNILERFSAQQFPDLHSELNLSSLELGDSALYFCASSVAEWTGGNTIYFGEGSWLTVV.

This chain joins TRBV9 and TRBJ2-3, with unresolved D. CDR3 length: 16 residues. CDR1 is SGDLS, CDR2 YYNGEE, per germline. The V end lost 0 bases, the J end lost 3 bases, and 14 bases lay between the germline ends. The CDR3 region is CASSVGGVARTDTQYF. CDR3 DNA: TGTGCCAGCAGCGTAGGCGGCGTAGCCCGAACAGATACGCAGTATTTT.

The chain joins TRBV6-1 to TRBJ2-5; D is possibly TRBD2 (6 bases). The V gene's germline CDR1 is MNHNS and CDR2 SASEGT. CDR3 length: 13 residues. V lost 4 bases and J 5 bases, leaving 11 bases between the germline ends. The CDR3 protein is CASSGKRGETQYF. The CDR3 bases are TGTGCCAGCAGTGGTAAACGGGGGGAGACCCAGTACTTC.

The chain uses TRBV9 and TRBJ1-5; D may be TRBD1 (5 bases). The CDR3 covers 14 residues. Trimming shortened V by 4 bases and J by 7 bases, and 15 bases separated the two germline ends. CDR1 and CDR2 from the germline V gene are SGDLS and YYNGEE. The CDR3 spells CASSMGLMGQPQHF. In nucleotides, the CDR3 is TGTGCCAGCAGCATGGGACTCATGGGGCAGCCCCAGCATTTT.

This clone was found once. The gene calls are TRBV5-1 and TRBJ2-5, with 9 bases aligning to TRBD2. The CDR3 runs to 14 residues. The germline V gene has CDR1 SGHRS and CDR2 YFSETQ. V lost 5 bases and J lost 4; bases outside the gene matches: 6. The CDR3 DNA reads as TGCGCCAGCAGAATCGGTAGCGGGGGAGAGACCCAGTACTTC. It is translated as CASRIGSGGETQYF. Drawing the rest from reference TRBV5-1 and TRBJ2-5, the complete variable domain is KAGVTQTPRYLIKTRGQQVTLSCSPISGHRSVSWYQQTPGQGLQFLFEYFSETQRNKGNFPGRFSGRQFSNSRSEMNVSTLELGDSALYLCASRIGSGGETQYFGPGTRLLVL.

The chain couples TRBV4-2 to TRBJ1-1; the match to TRBD1 covers 7 bases. The V gene's germline CDR1 is LGHNA and CDR2 YNFKEQ. This CDR3 has 15 residues. Trimming at V came to 3 bases and at J to 0 bases, leaving 4 bases not matched to a gene. CDR3 sequence reads: CASSHRQGMNTEAFF. The CDR3 nucleotides are TGTGCCAGCAGCCATAGACAGGGCATGAACACTGAAGCTTTCTTT.

This chain joins TRBV4-3 and TRBJ1-5, with D maybe TRBD1 (6 bases). CDR3 size: 15 residues. Looked up from germline, CDR1 is LGHNA and CDR2 is YSLEER. V dropped 0 bases and J dropped 7 bases, with 13 bases sitting between them. CDR3 protein: CASSQDSKGEQPQHF. Written as DNA, the CDR3 is TGCGCCAGCAGCCAAGATAGCAAGGGGGAACAGCCCCAGCATTTT.

The chain links TRBV7-9 to TRBJ1-2; 7 nucleotides align to TRBD1. V shed 4 bases and J 4 bases; nucleotides not matched to a gene: 9. CDR1 is SEHNR and CDR2 is FQNEAQ in the germline V gene (reference sequence). The CDR3 totals 15 residues. The CDR3 nucleotides are TGTGCCAGCAGCTCGGGGGACAGCAACTCCTATGGCTACACCTTC. Encoded protein: CASSSGDSNSYGYTF.

This clone has just a few counts. This chain joins TRBV28 and TRBJ1-1; no reliable D call. The ends were cut back, 5 bases at V and 0 bases at J, with 16 bases in the middle. CDR1 is MDHEN and CDR2 is SYDVKM in the germline V gene. The CDR3 is made up of 16 amino acids. CDR3 nucleotide sequence: TGTGCCAGCAGTGGCCGACTCAGGACCATGAACACTGAAGCTTTCTTT. Protein product: CASSGRLRTMNTEAFF. Variable domain in full (rest from reference TRBV28 and TRBJ1-1): DVKVTQSSRYLVKRTGEKVFLECVQDMDHENMFWYRQDPGLGLRLIYFSYDVKMKEKGDIPEGYSVSREKKERFSLILESASTNQTSMYLCASSGRLRTMNTEAFFGQGTRLTVV.

This clone came up a few times. The chain recombines TRBV9 with TRBJ2-2; D remains ambiguous. The length of the CDR3 is 13 residues. In germline, CDR1 is SGDLS, CDR2 YYNGEE. V was clipped by 0 bases and J by 6 bases, with 6 bases between them. This chain's CDR3 is CASSVDFAGELFF. CDR3 bases: TGTGCCAGCAGCGTAGATTTTGCCGGGGAGCTGTTTTTT.

CDR3: CASRWGGPNTEAFF. The DNA of the CDR3 is TGTGCCAGCAGGTGGGGGGGCCCGAACACTGAAGCTTTCTTT. This rearrangement joins TRBV5-6 to TRBJ1-1; tentative D call: TRBD1 (6 bases). Trimming took 5 bases from V and 1 from J, leaving 12 bases between them. The CDR3 is 14 amino acids. Germline values: CDR1 SGHDT, CDR2 YYEEEE.

The chain is built from TRBV6-6 and TRBJ1-6; 8 bases are a match to TRBD1. CDR3 size: 14 residues. Germline V lookup: CDR1 MNHNY, CDR2 SVGAGI (reference sequence). The ends lost 2 bases at V and 7 bases at J; junction bases unmatched: 1. In DNA, the CDR3 is TGTGCCAGCAGTTACAGGGACAGGAATTCACCCCTCCACTTT. Protein: CASSYRDRNSPLHF.

The J gene is TRBJ2-7, the V gene TRBV5-1, with 9 nucleotides matching TRBD2. Germline assignment: CDR1 SGHRS and CDR2 YFSETQ. The CDR3 has 14 amino acids. After removal of 6 bases from V and 0 bases from J, the junction contained 4 bases not matched to a gene. CDR3 protein: CASTSGGLSYEQYF. The CDR3 region has the DNA TGCGCCAGCACCAGCGGGGGGCTCTCCTACGAGCAGTACTTC.

The chain couples TRBV7-6 to TRBJ1-1; D is ambiguous. CDR3 length: 14 residues. CDR1 and CDR2 from the germline V gene are SGHVS and FNYEAQ. The V end was cut by 1 base, the J end by 1 base, with 7 bases between. CDR3 in DNA: TGTGCCAGCAGCTTAGTTGCGGGGAACACTGAAGCTTTCTTT. Protein product: CASSLVAGNTEAFF.

The chain links TRBV6-5 to TRBJ2-7; D gene unclear. This CDR3 contains 14 residues. Germline values: CDR1 MNHEY, CDR2 SVGAGI. V was cut by 2 bases and J by 1 base, with 9 bases left in between. CDR3 bases: TGTGCCAGCAGTTACCAGCGAAGTTCCTACGAGCAGTACTTC. This codes for CASSYQRSSYEQYF.

The chain employs TRBV10-3 and TRBJ2-7; 7 bases agree with TRBD1. V dropped 2 bases and J dropped 4; count of bases not matched to a gene: 11. The CDR3 loop spans 16 amino acids. CDR1 and CDR2 from the germline V gene are ENHRY and SYGVKD. CDR3 sequence: CAISERGGAGSYEQYF. The CDR3 DNA is TGTGCCATCAGTGAGAGAGGGGGCGCAGGGAGTTACGAGCAGTACTTC.

The chain couples TRBV28 to TRBJ2-7; the match to TRBD2 covers 8 bases. CDR1 is MDHEN and CDR2 is SYDVKM in the germline V gene. Losses at the gene ends were 6 bases for V and 4 bases for J; bases not matched to a gene: 14. The CDR3 consists of 16 residues. For the CDR3, the DNA is TGTGCCAGCAGGCCGTTTTCTAGCGGGCTAACGTACGAGCAGTACTTC. It translates to CASRPFSSGLTYEQYF. Variable domain in full (rest from reference TRBV28 and TRBJ2-7): DVKVTQSSRYLVKRTGEKVFLECVQDMDHENMFWYRQDPGLGLRLIYFSYDVKMKEKGDIPEGYSVSREKKERFSLILESASTNQTSMYLCASRPFSSGLTYEQYFGPGTRLTVT.

The rearrangement links TRBV6-1 to TRBJ1-1; no clear D. Germline CDR1 and CDR2: MNHNS and SASEGT. V shed 2 bases and J shed 0 bases, with 4 bases lying between them. This CDR3 has 13 residues. CDR3 amino acids: CASSERLNTEAFF. CDR3 sequence (DNA): TGTGCCAGCAGTGAAAGGTTGAACACTGAAGCTTTCTTT.